Listed below are T cell receptor beta chains from one sample, sequenced in a study of T cells in Graves' hyperthyroidism and ophthalmopathy. TCRdb reanalysed the multiplex PCR reads using MiXCR and keeps one entry per CDR3 protein. The sample contains fewer than 750,000 distinct CDR3 sequences, about half of which appear only once. Sequencing input: peripheral blood or thyroid tissue (not recorded which). These receptors originate from a woman aged 18-35 years with Graves' hyperthyroidism. Both conserved end residues are part of each CDR3. Fields, in order: J gene, V gene, D gene, clone size, CDR3 protein, CDR3 DNA. D genes are given only for firm matches. Size tells how often a clone was seen (once, few, many) or the class of an expanded clone, and some rows leave it out.

J gene: TRBJ2-7
V gene: TRBV5-8
D gene: NA
clone size: many
CDR3 protein: CASSLGGIGSYEQYF
CDR3 DNA: TGTGCCAGCAGCTTGGGCGGGATAGGCTCCTACGAGCAGTACTTC

J gene: TRBJ2-5
V gene: TRBV29-1
D gene: TRBD2
clone size: NA
CDR3 protein: CSVVSGSTETQYF
CDR3 DNA: TGCAGCGTGGTAAGCGGGAGCACTGAGACCCAGTACTTC

J gene: TRBJ2-2
V gene: TRBV7-8
D gene: NA
clone size: NA
CDR3 protein: CASSYSVRAAGELFF
CDR3 DNA: TGTGCCAGCAGTTACTCTGTCAGGGCCGCCGGGGAGCTGTTTTTT

J gene: TRBJ2-1
V gene: TRBV19
D gene: NA
clone size: NA
CDR3 protein: CASSDGLTYNEQFF
CDR3 DNA: TGTGCCAGTAGCGACGGCTTAACCTACAATGAGCAGTTCTTC

J gene: TRBJ2-5
V gene: TRBV10-2
D gene: TRBD2
clone size: NA
CDR3 protein: CASSEGLAGGQETQYF
CDR3 DNA: TGCGCCAGCAGTGAAGGACTAGCGGGGGGCCAAGAGACCCAGTACTTC

J gene: TRBJ1-1
V gene: TRBV4-1
D gene: TRBD1
clone size: few
CDR3 protein: CASSLGTGRGTEAFF
CDR3 DNA: TGCGCCAGCAGCTTGGGGACAGGGAGGGGTACTGAAGCTTTCTTT

J gene: TRBJ1-2
V gene: TRBV19
D gene: NA
clone size: NA
CDR3 protein: CASSMGGNYGYTF
CDR3 DNA: TGTGCCAGTAGTATGGGGGGGAACTATGGCTACACCTTC

J gene: TRBJ1-6
V gene: TRBV10-2
D gene: NA
clone size: NA
CDR3 protein: CASSATEHSPLHF
CDR3 DNA: TGCGCCAGCAGTGCGACGGAACATTCACCCCTCCACTTT

J gene: TRBJ2-3
V gene: TRBV9
D gene: NA
clone size: few
CDR3 protein: CASSVGGADTQYF
CDR3 DNA: TGTGCCAGCAGCGTAGGGGGCGCAGATACGCAGTATTTT

J gene: TRBJ1-1
V gene: TRBV11-2
D gene: NA
clone size: many
CDR3 protein: CASSPRQGLNTEAFF
CDR3 DNA: TGTGCCAGCAGCCCAAGGCAGGGCCTGAACACTGAAGCTTTCTTT

J gene: TRBJ1-5
V gene: TRBV2
D gene: TRBD1
clone size: NA
CDR3 protein: CASRERQGVKEPQHF
CDR3 DNA: TGTGCCAGCAGGGAGAGACAGGGGGTTAAGGAGCCCCAGCATTTT

J gene: TRBJ2-3
V gene: TRBV29-1
D gene: NA
clone size: NA
CDR3 protein: CSVGGGIDTQYF
CDR3 DNA: TGCAGCGTGGGGGGGGGCATTGATACGCAGTATTTT

J gene: TRBJ2-6
V gene: TRBV7-3
D gene: NA
clone size: many
CDR3 protein: CASSPTVLTANVLTF
CDR3 DNA: TGTGCCAGCAGCCCGACAGTGCTTACGGCCAACGTCCTGACTTTC

J gene: TRBJ2-1
V gene: TRBV7-6
D gene: NA
clone size: NA
CDR3 protein: CASSQVKGEQFF
CDR3 DNA: TGCGCCAGCAGCCAAGTAAAGGGCGAGCAGTTCTTC

J gene: TRBJ1-2
V gene: TRBV7-2
D gene: NA
clone size: NA
CDR3 protein: CAGSTSGTLYGYTF
CDR3 DNA: TGTGCCGGTTCGACTAGCGGGACACTCTATGGCTACACCTTC

J gene: TRBJ2-2
V gene: TRBV7-9
D gene: NA
clone size: NA
CDR3 protein: CASSPRGPDELFF
CDR3 DNA: TGTGCCAGCAGCCCCCGAGGGCCGGACGAGCTGTTTTTT